The 31 T cell receptor beta chains listed next were all sequenced from one sample in a study of shared clonotypes between healthy human individuals. Generated by immunoSEQ multiplex PCR, the TCRdb table keeps only in-frame clones and is missing some. This sample has a few million clones, with more than 80% found just once. The sequenced material came from naive CD4+ T cells sorted from blood. The subset is: CD45RA+ positively selected. These receptors came from a man aged 18 to 35 in good health.

V and J are TRBV7-9 and TRBJ2-5, with 7 bases identical to TRBD1. The CDR3 is made up of 14 amino acids. V shed 5 bases and J 5 bases; nucleotides not matched to a gene: 8. Germline lookup yields CDR1 SEHNR and CDR2 FQNEAQ (reference sequence). CDR3 loop: CASSQGTGVETQYF. The CDR3 region has the DNA TGTGCCAGCAGCCAAGGAACAGGGGTGGAGACCCAGTACTTC. Based on the CDR3 plus reference TRBV7-9 and TRBJ2-5, the full variable domain is DTGVSQNPRHKITKRGQNVTFRCDPISEHNRLYWYRQTLGQGPEFLTYFQNEAQLEKSRLLSDRFSAERPKGSFSTLEIQRTEQGDSAMYLCASSQGTGVETQYFGPGTRLLVL.

The V and J genes are TRBV2 and TRBJ2-1; D gene ambiguous. This CDR3 contains 13 residues. Trimming stripped 7 bases from V and 7 bases from J, with 14 bases between. Germline V gives CDR1 SNHLY, CDR2 FYNNEI. The CDR3 DNA reads as TGTGCCAGCACGCGAGGCCCTCAGAATGAGCAGTTCTTC. Amino acid sequence: CASTRGPQNEQFF. The full variable domain, with the rest looked up from reference TRBV2 and TRBJ2-1, is EPEVTQTPSHQVTQMGQEVILRCVPISNHLYFYWYRQILGQKVEFLVSFYNNEISEKSEIFDDQFSVERPDGSNFTLKIRSTKLEDSAMYFCASTRGPQNEQFFGPGTRLTVL.

Concerning this clone itself: The same CDR3 arises from other DNA sequences in this sample as well. This chain uses TRBV7-2 with TRBJ2-3; 8 positions match TRBD2. The V and J ends lost 0 bases and 1 base, in that order; junction bases with no gene match: 3. CDR3 length equals 16 residues. Germline values: CDR1 SGHTA, CDR2 FQGNSA. The CDR3 nucleotides are TGTGCCAGCAGCTTAGCGGGTAGCGGGGGCACAGATACGCAGTATTTT. It is translated as CASSLAGSGGTDTQYF.

On this clone itself: Other DNA sequences in the same sample also yield this CDR3. V usage is TRBV19 and J usage is TRBJ2-3, with TRBD2 matching 15 bases. This CDR3 has 14 amino acids. The germline V gene encodes CDR1 LNHDA and CDR2 SQIVND (reference sequence). V dropped 7 bases and J dropped 7; count of bases not matched to a gene: 3. The CDR3 loop reads CASIGTSGRNTQYF. DNA for the CDR3: TGTGCCAGTATCGGGACTAGCGGGAGGAATACGCAGTATTTT.

The chain links TRBV6-1 to TRBJ1-1; D is unresolved. V lost 5 bases to trimming and J lost 6 bases, with 4 bases between them. The CDR3 has 10 residues. Germline assignment: CDR1 MNHNS and CDR2 SASEGT. CDR3 protein: CASSRSEAFF. The CDR3 DNA sequence: TGTGCCAGCAGTCGGTCTGAAGCTTTCTTT.

The rearrangement links TRBV5-4 to TRBJ2-1, with 7 bases that match TRBD1. Germline V gene sequence: CDR1 SGHNT, CDR2 YYREEE (reference sequence). Losses at the gene ends were 6 bases for V and 4 bases for J; bases not matched to a gene: 13. The CDR3 runs 16 residues. The CDR3: CASTSGSGQVYNEQFF. CDR3 DNA sequence: TGTGCCAGCACTTCTGGTTCAGGACAGGTTTACAATGAGCAGTTCTTC.

In its sample, this clone was seen once. The gene calls are TRBV4-3 and TRBJ2-3; tentatively, D is TRBD2 (5 bases). CDR3 length equals 14 residues. Germline V gene sequence: CDR1 LGHNA, CDR2 YSLEER. With 0 bases removed from V and 4 bases from J, the gap between germline ends came to 8 bases. The CDR3 bases are TGCGCCAGCAGCCAAGATCTAGCAGCAGATACGCAGTATTTT. As protein: CASSQDLAADTQYF.

With regard to this clone: Different DNA sequences within this sample yield the same CDR3. This chain connects TRBV19 to TRBJ2-1; D is unclear. The length of the CDR3 is 11 residues. In germline, CDR1 is LNHDA, CDR2 SQIVND (reference sequence). The V end was cut by 5 bases, the J end by 6 bases, with 5 bases between. Here the CDR3 DNA reads TGTGCCAGTAGTCCGGGCAATGAGCAGTTCTTC. Its protein is CASSPGNEQFF.

The rearrangement uses TRBV19 and TRBJ2-5; 8 nucleotides align to TRBD1. The CDR3 has 16 amino acids. In germline, CDR1 is LNHDA, CDR2 SQIVND (reference sequence). V lost 4 bases and J lost 5; bases outside the gene matches: 12. The CDR3 coding sequence is TGTGCCAGTAGTACCACCGGACAGGGAAAGAAGGAGACCCAGTACTTC. It codes for CASSTTGQGKKETQYF.

About this clone: The sample carries other DNA sequences with the same CDR3. The CDR3 DNA reads as TGCGCCAGCAGCCTCGGACAGCAATTAGCCAAAAACATTCAGTACTTC. It encodes CASSLGQQLAKNIQYF. This chain uses TRBV5-1 with TRBJ2-4; the D gene is possibly TRBD1 (6 bases). Germline CDR1 and CDR2: SGHRS and YFSETQ. V was shortened by 4 bases and J by 0 bases, with 14 bases between the two germline ends. The CDR3 consists of 16 residues.

This clone appeared a few times. The sample carries other DNA sequences with the same CDR3. The chain joins TRBV30 to TRBJ1-1; D is uncertain. V lost 1 base and J lost 0, with 6 bases in between. Germline V gives CDR1 GTSNPN, CDR2 SVGIG (reference sequence). The CDR3 length is 13 residues. This chain's CDR3 is CAWSGGMNTEAFF. CDR3 nucleotide sequence: TGTGCCTGGAGTGGAGGCATGAACACTGAAGCTTTCTTT.

The gene calls are TRBV15 and TRBJ2-6; tentatively, D is TRBD2 (6 bases). Germline values: CDR1 LNHNV, CDR2 YYDKDF (reference sequence). CDR3 length: 18 residues. Trimming left V 1 base short and J 0 bases short, with 13 bases between. For the CDR3, the DNA is TGTGCCACCAGCAGAGTGGGACTGCGAAACTCTGGGGCCAACGTCCTGACTTTC. This encodes CATSRVGLRNSGANVLTF.

Notes on this clone: At the DNA level, this CDR3 is encoded by other sequences in the same sample as well. This chain uses TRBV6-5 with TRBJ1-5; D unclear. Germline values: CDR1 MNHEY, CDR2 SVGAGI. This CDR3 region has 14 residues. Between the trimmed V and J ends, which lost 6 bases and 0 bases, there was a span of 9 bases. The CDR3: CASSSGYSNQPQHF. The DNA for the CDR3 is TGTGCCAGCAGCTCCGGGTATAGCAATCAGCCCCAGCATTTT.

The chain uses TRBV7-2 and TRBJ2-3, with 7 bases matching TRBD2. CDR1 and CDR2 (germline): SGHTA, FQGNSA. The CDR3 totals 16 residues. Losses at the gene ends were 4 bases for V and 0 bases for J; bases not matched to a gene: 7. CDR3 in amino acids: CASSSLRGVSTDTQYF. The CDR3 region has the DNA TGTGCCAGCAGCTCACTACGGGGGGTTAGCACAGATACGCAGTATTTT.

The chain links TRBV4-1 to TRBJ2-1; the match to TRBD2 covers 7 bases. Germline V lookup: CDR1 MGHRA, CDR2 YSYEKL. V was pared by 3 bases and J by 3 bases, with 11 bases of the junction left unmatched. This CDR3 has 17 residues. CDR3 DNA sequence: TGCGCCAGCAGCCACCCCACGGGAGGACCGAGCTACAATGAGCAGTTCTTC. It translates to CASSHPTGGPSYNEQFF.

V usage is TRBV7-2 and J usage is TRBJ2-7; a weak D match, TRBD2 (5 bases). CDR1 SGHTA and CDR2 FQGNSA come from the germline V gene. The CDR3 is made up of 15 amino acids. Trimming stripped 1 base from V and 2 bases from J, with 12 bases between. CDR3 in amino acids: CASSLVRAPPYEQYF. Here the CDR3 DNA reads TGTGCCAGCAGCTTAGTGCGGGCCCCGCCCTACGAGCAGTACTTC.

The CDR3, as DNA: TGTGCCAGCAGTTGGGGAGAGGCGGGGGTTGAAAAACTGTTTTTT. It encodes CASSWGEAGVEKLFF. The chain employs TRBV6-6 and TRBJ1-4; a weak D match, TRBD1 (5 bases). The CDR3 length is 15 residues. Germline V gene sequence: CDR1 MNHNY, CDR2 SVGAGI (reference sequence). The V end was cut by 4 bases, the J end by 7 bases, with 16 bases between.

This clone appeared a single time. The gene calls are TRBV18 and TRBJ2-1; 10 positions match TRBD1. Germline CDR1 KGHSH, CDR2 LQKENI. The J segment lost 6 bases and the V segment lost 4 bases, leaving 3 bases of the junction unmatched. The CDR3 consists of 14 residues. CDR3 sequence reads: CASSHDRGPNEQFF. The CDR3 DNA sequence: TGTGCCAGCTCACACGACAGGGGGCCCAATGAGCAGTTCTTC.

The V and J genes are TRBV11-2 and TRBJ1-6; a possible D gene is TRBD1 (5 bases). The CDR3 extends over 15 amino acids. Germline-derived CDR1 and CDR2 are SGHAT and FQNNGV. V was trimmed by 5 bases and J by 5 bases, leaving 13 bases between them. The CDR3 reads CASSIPGNNNSPLHF. In DNA, the CDR3 is TGTGCCAGCAGCATCCCAGGGAACAATAATTCACCCCTCCACTTT.

Regarding this clone: This sample includes further DNA sequences coding for the same CDR3. The V and J genes are TRBV6-5 and TRBJ1-6; D remains ambiguous. The V gene lost 2 bases and the J gene lost 1 base, with 3 bases spanning the gap. CDR1 is MNHEY, CDR2 SVGAGI, per germline. The CDR3 consists of 14 residues. CDR3 coding DNA: TGTGCCAGCAGTTACGGTTCCTATAATTCACCCCTCCACTTT. This encodes CASSYGSYNSPLHF.

The chain is built from TRBV11-3 and TRBJ2-3; TRBD2 agrees at 8 bases. V lost 1 base, J lost 2 bases, and 5 bases stayed unmatched. This CDR3 is 16 amino acids long. Looked up from germline, CDR1 is SGHNT and CDR2 is YENEEA. The CDR3 coding sequence is TGTGCCAGCAGCTTAGGGACGGGGGGGCCCACAGATACGCAGTATTTT. Translated, it gives CASSLGTGGPTDTQYF.

The chain recombines TRBV10-3 with TRBJ2-5; possibly TRBD1 or TRBD2 for D (5 bases each). Germline V CDR1 and CDR2: ENHRY, SYGVKD. Trimming cost V 3 bases and J 5 bases, with 10 bases left between them. This CDR3 has 13 amino acids. CDR3 sequence (DNA): TGTGCCATCAGTGAAGGGGAGTGGGAGACCCAGTACTTC. This codes for CAISEGEWETQYF.

This clone was counted a single time. V and J are TRBV18 and TRBJ2-4; 8 bases align to TRBD2. With V trimmed by 3 bases and J by 0 bases, 7 bases remained unmatched. Per germline, CDR1 KGHSH and CDR2 LQKENI. This CDR3 spans 17 amino acids. Written as DNA, the CDR3 is TGTGCCAGCTCACCTAGCGGGGCCCACCTAGCCAAAAACATTCAGTACTTC. Residues: CASSPSGAHLAKNIQYF.

This chain connects TRBV7-6 to TRBJ2-3, with 9 bases matching TRBD2. The CDR3 spans 15 residues. Germline CDR1 is SGHVS and CDR2 is FNYEAQ. Trimming took 1 base from V and 7 from J; bases not matched to a gene: 6. This CDR3 reads CASSLGLAEANTQYF. DNA for the CDR3: TGTGCCAGCAGCTTAGGACTAGCGGAAGCCAATACGCAGTATTTT.

The V gene is TRBV7-9, the J gene TRBJ1-1, with D possibly TRBD1 on 6 matching bases. CDR1 and CDR2 (germline): SEHNR, FQNEAQ (reference sequence). Between the trimmed V and J ends, which lost 4 bases and 3 bases, there was a span of 15 bases. The CDR3 is 15 residues long. The CDR3 loop is CASSYITGLDTEAFF. The CDR3 DNA reads TGTGCCAGCAGCTACATTACAGGGCTGGACACTGAAGCTTTCTTT.

This rearrangement joins TRBV4-1 to TRBJ2-1; 7 bases match TRBD2. With V trimmed by 1 base and J by 3 bases, 9 bases remained unmatched. This CDR3 is 17 amino acids long. The germline gives CDR1 MGHRA, CDR2 YSYEKL. CDR3 loop: CASSQGSTGGVYNEQFF. DNA of the CDR3: TGCGCCAGCAGCCAAGGATCAACGGGGGGAGTCTACAATGAGCAGTTCTTC.

The chain uses TRBV11-2 and TRBJ1-3; no definite D call. With 0 bases removed from V and 8 bases from J, the gap between germline ends came to 5 bases. The CDR3 length is 12 residues. Germline CDR1 reads SGHAT; CDR2 reads FQNNGV. Written as DNA, the CDR3 is TGTGCCAGCAGCTTAGAATTAGACACCATATATTTT. Translated, it gives CASSLELDTIYF. The variable domain in full, with the rest retrieved from reference TRBV11-2 and TRBJ1-3, is EAGVAQSPRYKIIEKRQSVAFWCNPISGHATLYWYQQILGQGPKLLIQFQNNGVVDDSQLPKDRFSAERLKGVDSTLKIQPAKLEDSAVYLCASSLELDTIYFGEGSWLTVV.

This chain connects TRBV7-2 to TRBJ1-6; 7 bases fit TRBD1. From germline, CDR1 is SGHTA and CDR2 FQGNSA. This CDR3 contains 15 residues. Germline trimming cut 2 bases from V and 10 bases from J; bases unmatched to any gene: 8. The CDR3 is CASSLKEQGISPLHF. CDR3 bases: TGTGCCAGCAGCTTAAAGGAACAGGGGATATCACCCCTCCACTTT.

The V call is TRBV13, the J call TRBJ1-2; D is uncertain. Germline assignment: CDR1 PRHDT and CDR2 FYEKMQ (reference sequence). V was shortened by 4 bases and J by 4 bases, with 10 bases between the two germline ends. The CDR3 is 13 residues long. The CDR3 region is CASSSRTAYGYTF. In nucleotides, the CDR3 is TGTGCCAGCAGCTCGAGGACGGCCTATGGCTACACCTTC. The full variable domain, rest sourced from reference TRBV13 and TRBJ1-2, is AAGVIQSPRHLIKEKRETATLKCYPIPRHDTVYWYQQGPGQDPQFLISFYEKMQSDKGSIPDRFSAQQFSDYHSELNMSSLELGDSALYFCASSSRTAYGYTFGSGTRLTVV.

The CDR3 DNA reads TGTGCCAGCAGCCAAGCGGCCGAGCAGTACTTC. Protein: CASSQAAEQYF. This chain joins TRBV7-2 and TRBJ2-7, with D maybe TRBD2 (5 bases). Trimming left V 5 bases short and J 6 bases short, with 8 bases between. Germline V gene sequence: CDR1 SGHTA, CDR2 FQGNSA. This CDR3 has 11 residues. Using reference TRBV7-2 and TRBJ2-7 for the parts outside the CDR3, the full variable domain is GAGVSQSPSNKVTEKGKDVELRCDPISGHTALYWYRQSLGQGLEFLIYFQGNSAPDKSGLPSDRFSAERTGGSVSTLTIQRTQQEDSAVYLCASSQAAEQYFGPGTRLTVT.

V gene TRBV21-1 combines with J gene TRBJ2-4; the listed D gene, TRBD1, was not tested against the DNA. TRBV21-1 is a pseudogene locus. The CDR3 runs to 16 residues. The DNA of the CDR3 is TGTGCCAGCAGCCACAGGGGGCGCCTCGCCAAAAACATTCAGTACTTC. As protein: CASSHRGRLAKNIQYF.